The clone carrying this TCR beta chain was counted only a few times. Its cognate antigen is unknown. This could be a read error, since a much larger clone is one nucleotide away. Germline assignment: CDR1 MNHEY and CDR2 SMNVEV (reference sequence). This CDR3 is 16 amino acids long. These data originate in a study of metastatic and nonmetastatic thyroid tumors. Regarding the study as a whole: In blood and tumor, TCR beta diversity was reportedly significantly higher in malignant thyroid tumors than in benign nodules.

TCRdb redid the clone calls on the PCR reads using MiXCR. The sample lists 20,000 to 25,000 clones, about 14% occurring once. Prior to thyroid surgery, none of the patients had received any treatment. What was sequenced was tumor tissue. This chain connects TRBV27 to TRBJ2-2; 7 bases match TRBD2. This sequence originates from a female donor with papillary thyroid cancer or a benign thyroid nodule (not recorded which). Some clones in this sample may be carry-over from other donors' samples. Here the CDR3 reads CASLGRDGKNTGEPFF. The CDR3 nucleotides read TGTGCCAGTCTTGGGAGGGACGGAAAGAACACCGGGGAGCCGTTTTTT.